Sequencing of this T cell receptor (beta chain) was carried out in a study of T-cell reconstitution after alpha-beta-depleted transplantation in children. The germline V gene has CDR1 SEHNR and CDR2 FQNEAQ (reference sequence). V shed 5 bases, J shed 7 bases, and the junction held 10 bases outside the gene matches. The CDR3 runs to 14 residues. Unique molecular identifiers were incorporated into the prepared TCRbeta library. TCRdb reprocessed the PCR reads with MiXCR, giving one entry per CDR3 protein. The sample lists hundreds of thousands of distinct CDR3 sequences; 16% were seen once. The chain uses TRBV7-9 and TRBJ1-1; 7 bases are shared with TRBD1. The specimen comprised PBMCs from the stem cell graft donor, sampled from the stem cell graft. This TCR came from a human donor who donated a stem cell graft to a child with acute myeloid leukemia. CDR3 in amino acids: CASSPPDRDHEAFF. The CDR3, as DNA: TGTGCCAGCAGCCCCCCTGACAGGGACCATGAAGCTTTCTTT.